One sample yielded the 9 T cell receptor beta chains listed below, sequenced in a study of blood T cell repertoires in COVID-19. Libraries were prepared by immunoSEQ multiplex PCR; TCRdb keeps only in-frame clonotypes and omits some of them. Counted here are 120,000 to 150,000 clones, more than 75% occurring once; the ten biggest clones make up around 8.3%. Sequencing was carried out using peripheral blood. These receptors all come from a woman aged 45 to 65 with active or convalescent COVID-19.

CDR3 nucleotides: TGTGCCAGCAGTTACTCCGGGACAGGGTTGTACTATGGCTACACCTTC. Amino acid sequence: CASSYSGTGLYYGYTF. The V call is TRBV6-5, the J call TRBJ1-2, with 9 bases fitting TRBD1. From germline, CDR1 is MNHEY and CDR2 SVGAGI. This CDR3 comprises 16 residues. Unmatched junction bases numbered 5, after V lost 0 bases and J lost 3 bases.

This rearrangement joins TRBV27 to TRBJ1-1, with 8 bases lining up with TRBD1. V lost 8 bases, J lost 1 base, and 3 bases stayed unmatched. Germline V gives CDR1 MNHEY, CDR2 SMNVEV (reference sequence). The CDR3 has 13 residues. The DNA for the CDR3 is TGTGCCAGCCACGGACAGGGGAACACTGAAGCTTTCTTT. Amino acids: CASHGQGNTEAFF.

The chain recombines TRBV7-2 with TRBJ1-2; 8 positions match TRBD1. Germline V lookup: CDR1 SGHTA, CDR2 FQGNSA. Trimming took 4 bases from V and 8 from J; bases not matched to a gene: 9. The CDR3 consists of 14 residues. The CDR3 coding sequence is TGTGCCAGCAGCTACGACAGGGGTATACTCGGCTACACCTTC. As protein: CASSYDRGILGYTF.

The V and J genes are TRBV6-5 and TRBJ1-1, with D possibly TRBD1 on 5 matching bases. CDR1 MNHEY and CDR2 SVGAGI come from the germline V gene. This CDR3 is 11 amino acids long. V was shortened by 6 bases and J by 10 bases, with 12 bases between the two germline ends. The CDR3 is CASRTRDRAFF. The CDR3 region has the DNA TGTGCCAGCAGGACCAGGGATCGAGCTTTCTTT.

The genes are TRBV30 and TRBJ2-1, with D possibly matching TRBD2 (6 bases). V lost 1 base and J 6 bases, leaving 16 bases between the germline ends. This CDR3 comprises 15 residues. Germline CDR1 GTSNPN, CDR2 SVGIG (reference sequence). CDR3 loop: CAWSGGTAGGNEQFF. The CDR3 region has the DNA TGTGCCTGGAGTGGGGGGACGGCCGGGGGCAATGAGCAGTTCTTC.

This chain links TRBV7-2 with TRBJ2-5; the D is unclear. Trimming cost V 5 bases and J 3 bases, with 7 bases left between them. This CDR3 is built from 12 residues. Germline lookup yields CDR1 SGHTA and CDR2 FQGNSA. The CDR3 region has the DNA TGTGCCAGCAGCCCACAGAAAGAGACCCAGTACTTC. It specifies CASSPQKETQYF.

This clone was counted a single time. The V call is TRBV6-5, the J call TRBJ2-7; D possibly corresponds to TRBD1 (6 bases). CDR3 length: 15 residues. V was clipped by 2 bases and J by 7 bases, with 18 bases between them. Per the germline V gene, CDR1 is MNHEY and CDR2 is SVGAGI. The CDR3 DNA reads TGTGCCAGCAGTTACACCGCTTTAGGGACACTGGAGCAGTACTTC. Its protein product is CASSYTALGTLEQYF.

The chain combines TRBV4-3 with TRBJ1-2; TRBD1 aligns across 9 bases. This CDR3 has 16 amino acids. CDR1 is LGHNA, CDR2 YSLEER, per germline. Trimming cost V 4 bases and J 8 bases; bases outside gene matches: 14. The CDR3 protein is CASSRTPAGTGTGYTF. CDR3 DNA: TGCGCCAGCAGCCGGACTCCGGCCGGGACAGGGACCGGCTACACCTTC.

A note on this clone: At the DNA level, this CDR3 is encoded by other sequences in the same sample as well. The chain combines TRBV18 with TRBJ1-1; D gene ambiguous. The CDR3 has 13 amino acids. The V end was cut by 1 base, the J end by 2 bases, with 5 bases between. Germline CDR1 and CDR2: KGHSH and LQKENI. The CDR3 sequence: CASSPRVNTEAFF. The DNA for the CDR3 is TGTGCCAGCTCACCACGCGTAAACACTGAAGCTTTCTTT.